These 5 T cell receptor beta chains came from one sample sequenced in a study of T cell repertoires in cytomegalovirus infection. No antigen has been assigned to these receptors. TCRdb analysed the reads with MiXCR anew, one entry per CDR3 protein. The sample shows 150,000 or so distinct CDR3 sequences, roughly a third of them seen only once. The sample was CD8+ T cells from cultured PBMCs, taken from culture after CMV antigen stimulation. All receptors derive from a human donor in good health (CMV status not recorded). Some clones in this sample may be carry-over from other donors' samples.

This clonotype has only a few counts. V and J are TRBV6-6 and TRBJ2-1; D remains ambiguous. The CDR3 covers 18 residues. The V gene's germline CDR1 is MNHNY and CDR2 SVGAGI (reference sequence). The germline V and J ends were trimmed by 8 bases and 2 bases, with 25 bases remaining between them. The CDR3 sequence: CASPNKPFAAWAYNEQFF. The CDR3 DNA follows: TGTGCCAGCCCAAATAAACCCTTTGCGGCATGGGCCTACAATGAGCAGTTCTTC.

The chain combines TRBV12-3 or TRBV12-4 with TRBJ2-6; possibly TRBD1 for D (5 bases). The V end lost 5 bases, the J end lost 0 bases, and 8 bases lay between the germline ends. CDR3 length: 15 residues. The CDR3 here is CASSPTASGANVLTF. The CDR3 coding sequence is TGTGCCAGCAGTCCGACAGCCTCTGGGGCCAACGTCCTGACTTTC.

Concerning this clonotype itself: A junction end diverges from the germline sequence, so it may reflect a read error. The chain couples TRBV20-1 to TRBJ1-2, with 7 bases fitting TRBD1. This CDR3 is 14 amino acids long. Per the germline V gene, CDR1 is DFQATT and CDR2 is SNEGSKA (reference sequence). The CDR3 DNA is TGCAGTGCTAGAGATCCCGACAGGGACTATAGCTACACCTTC. As protein: CSARDPDRDYSYTF.

The rearrangement uses TRBV14 and TRBJ1-5, with D perhaps matching TRBD1 (5 bases). Germline CDR1 and CDR2: SGHDN and FVKESK. Trimming shortened V by 4 bases and J by 9 bases, and 13 bases separated the two germline ends. CDR3 length: 13 amino acids. The CDR3 protein is CASSLVRGAPQHF. The CDR3 bases are TGTGCCAGCAGCCTTGTGAGGGGCGCGCCCCAGCATTTT.

This clonotype has just a few counts. The V call is TRBV11-3, the J call TRBJ2-1; either TRBD1 or TRBD2 may fit D (6 bases each). The CDR3 runs to 17 residues. Germline CDR1 SGHNT, CDR2 YENEEA. Deletions cut 1 base from V and 1 base from J, with 14 bases between. The CDR3 spells CASSLAGRGQSYNEQFF. CDR3 DNA sequence: TGTGCCAGCAGCTTAGCGGGCCGGGGGCAATCCTACAATGAGCAGTTCTTC.